These 4 T cell receptor beta chains were sequenced from one sample in a study of blood T cell repertoires in COVID-19. TCRdb's table, derived via immunoSEQ multiplex PCR, lists solely in-frame clones and lacks some. This sample has just over 300,000 clones, with approximately 91% found just once. The source material was PBMCs or T cells enriched from blood (not recorded which). All receptors derive from a woman in her forties who had recovered from COVID-19.

The V call is TRBV27, the J call TRBJ2-2, with D unclear. The CDR3 consists of 13 residues. Germline values: CDR1 MNHEY, CDR2 SMNVEV (reference sequence). With 7 bases removed from V and 1 base from J, the gap between germline ends came to 7 bases. The CDR3 sequence: CASTSGNTGELFF. The DNA of the CDR3 is TGTGCCAGCACTTCAGGGAACACCGGGGAGCTGTTTTTT.

The rearrangement joins TRBV2 to TRBJ1-5; D not certain. CDR1 SNHLY and CDR2 FYNNEI come from the germline V gene. V was clipped by 2 bases and J by 2 bases, with 7 bases between them. The length of the CDR3 is 14 residues. Here the CDR3 reads CASSETHGNQPQHF. As DNA, the CDR3 is TGTGCCAGCAGTGAAACTCATGGCAATCAGCCCCAGCATTTT. Drawing the rest from reference TRBV2 and TRBJ1-5, the complete variable domain is EPEVTQTPSHQVTQMGQEVILRCVPISNHLYFYWYRQILGQKVEFLVSFYNNEISEKSEIFDDQFSVERPDGSNFTLKIRSTKLEDSAMYFCASSETHGNQPQHFGDGTRLSIL.

The V and J genes are TRBV4-3 and TRBJ1-6; 9 nucleotides align to TRBD1. This CDR3 is 14 amino acids long. Germline V gives CDR1 LGHNA, CDR2 YSLEER. V lost 4 bases and J lost 9; bases outside the gene matches: 4. The CDR3 bases are TGCGCCAGCAGCCCCGGGACAGGGACTTCACCCCTCCACTTT. This codes for CASSPGTGTSPLHF.

The chain carries TRBV18 and TRBJ2-5; the match to TRBD1 covers 8 bases. V dropped 4 bases and J dropped 1; count of bases not matched to a gene: 2. The CDR3 has 14 residues. Germline assignment: CDR1 KGHSH and CDR2 LQKENI. The CDR3 here is CASSRTGGQETQYF. The CDR3 DNA reads TGTGCCAGCTCACGTACAGGGGGCCAAGAGACCCAGTACTTC.